The 32 T cell receptor beta chains given below trace back to one sample, sequenced in a study of post-analysis software for immune sequencing data. Study results and limitations: Relative to controls, patients had 4 or 5 TRBV segments at higher frequency, with TRBV5-6, TRBV5-1 and TRBV20-1 among these.

Antigens for these TCRs are unknown. Unique-molecular-identifier-tagged TCR beta cDNA libraries were used. One entry per CDR3 protein, called by TCRdb with MiXCR from the PCR reads. The data contain approximately 660,000 distinct CDR3 sequences, approximately 60% of them singletons. The specimen sequenced was blood. All receptors come from a girl aged 2-10 years with multiple sclerosis.

The chain joins TRBV10-3 to TRBJ2-1; no reliable D call. The CDR3 is made up of 15 amino acids. The V and J ends lost 0 bases and 3 bases respectively, with 9 bases between them. The germline V gene encodes CDR1 ENHRY and CDR2 SYGVKD. The CDR3 spells CAISESGFNYNEQFF. The CDR3 DNA follows: TGTGCCATCAGTGAGTCCGGTTTTAACTACAATGAGCAGTTCTTC.

The V call is TRBV29-1, the J call TRBJ2-1; 11 bases line up with TRBD2. Germline trimming cut 6 bases from V and 4 bases from J; bases unmatched to any gene: 11. Germline CDR1 reads SQVTM; CDR2 reads ANQGSEA. The CDR3 sequence is 16 residues long. Written as DNA, the CDR3 is TGCAGCGTAGTCTTGCCACTAGCGGGGGATTACAATGAGCAGTTCTTC. It translates to CSVVLPLAGDYNEQFF.

V and J are TRBV20-1 and TRBJ2-7; TRBD2 matches at 9 bases. V gave up 6 bases and J gave up 2 bases; unmatched junction bases: 8. The CDR3 is 14 residues long. CDR1 is DFQATT and CDR2 is SNEGSKA in the germline V gene (reference sequence). CDR3 in DNA: TGCAGTGCCAGTGCGACTAGCGGACCCTACGAGCAGTACTTC. This gives the protein CSASATSGPYEQYF.

This clonotype is a singleton in its sample. The chain couples TRBV18 to TRBJ2-3; 10 bases are shared with TRBD1. The CDR3 extends over 16 amino acids. V lost 0 bases to trimming and J lost 4 bases; unmatched junction nucleotides: 4. CDR1 and CDR2 from the germline V gene are KGHSH and LQKENI. The CDR3 sequence: CASSPPTGGFADTQYF. CDR3 sequence (DNA): TGTGCCAGCTCACCACCGACAGGGGGCTTCGCAGATACGCAGTATTTT.

The chain uses TRBV7-6 and TRBJ2-1; TRBD2 matches 8 bases. V was pared by 2 bases and J by 8 bases, with 14 bases of the junction left unmatched. CDR1 and CDR2 from the germline V gene are SGHVS and FNYEAQ. This CDR3 region has 17 residues. CDR3 region: CASSLTPGVAGTDEQFF. CDR3 sequence (DNA): TGTGCCAGCAGCTTAACCCCCGGAGTAGCGGGAACGGATGAGCAGTTCTTC.

This chain uses TRBV6-5 with TRBJ1-2, with D unclear. This CDR3 comprises 13 residues. Trimming pared 6 bases from V and 4 bases from J, leaving 12 bases between. CDR1 is MNHEY, CDR2 SVGAGI, per germline. CDR3 loop: CASRPANIYGYTF. The CDR3 DNA follows: TGTGCCAGCAGACCAGCCAACATCTATGGCTACACCTTC.

This clonotype came up a few times. The chain recombines TRBV29-1 with TRBJ2-7, with a tentative D call TRBD2 (5 bases). The CDR3 spans 14 residues. Trimming took 1 base from V and 3 from J, leaving 13 bases between them. Germline V gives CDR1 SQVTM, CDR2 ANQGSEA. The CDR3 region is CSVEGGGRNYEQYF. CDR3 nucleotides: TGCAGCGTTGAAGGCGGAGGTAGAAACTACGAGCAGTACTTC.

The CDR3 DNA reads TGCAGCGTTGAAGGGGTTGGGTACACTGAAGCTTTCTTT. It translates to CSVEGVGYTEAFF. The chain joins TRBV29-1 to TRBJ1-1; D call uncertain. Germline V gene lookup returns CDR1 SQVTM and CDR2 ANQGSEA. CDR3 length: 13 residues. The V end lost 1 base, the J end lost 3 bases, and 9 bases lay between the germline ends.

This clonotype has a handful of counts. The chain joins TRBV20-1 to TRBJ1-2, with 9 bases matching TRBD1. V was pared by 3 bases and J by 1 base, with 6 bases of the junction left unmatched. This CDR3 has 15 amino acids. CDR1 and CDR2 (germline): DFQATT, SNEGSKA (reference sequence). For the CDR3, the DNA is TGCAGTGCTAGTTCCGGGACAGGGATTAACTATGGCTACACCTTC. Protein: CSASSGTGINYGYTF.

The J gene is TRBJ2-1, the V gene TRBV7-2, with D hard to call. The CDR3 extends over 12 amino acids. V lost 5 bases to trimming and J lost 7 bases, with 9 bases between them. Germline-derived CDR1 and CDR2 are SGHTA and FQGNSA. For the CDR3, the DNA is TGTGCCAGCAGCGCCCCAGCGAATGAGCAGTTCTTC. Its protein is CASSAPANEQFF.

This clonotype has just a few counts. The rearrangement links TRBV20-1 to TRBJ2-4; a weak D match, TRBD2 (6 bases). Germline V gene lookup returns CDR1 DFQATT and CDR2 SNEGSKA (reference sequence). V lost 3 bases, J lost 0 bases, and 15 bases lay in between. The CDR3 spans 16 residues. CDR3 coding DNA: TGCAGTGCTAGTCCATTGGGGGGAAAAGCCAAAAACATTCAGTACTTC. Protein product: CSASPLGGKAKNIQYF.

The chain recombines TRBV12-3 or TRBV12-4 with TRBJ2-7; the D is unclear. V was pared by 5 bases and J by 2 bases, with 13 bases between. The CDR3 has 14 amino acids. The CDR3 DNA follows: TGTGCCAGCAGTCAGTCCGGCCCAGCCTACGAGCAGTACTTC. This encodes CASSQSGPAYEQYF.

The rearrangement joins TRBV20-1 to TRBJ2-7, with 7 bases matching TRBD1. V shed 6 bases and J 1 base; nucleotides not matched to a gene: 9. The CDR3 has 14 amino acids. Germline CDR1 reads DFQATT; CDR2 reads SNEGSKA (reference sequence). CDR3 DNA: TGCAGTGCAACCACAGGGGCGAATTCCTACGAGCAGTACTTC. Its translation is CSATTGANSYEQYF.

There are a few counts of this clonotype. The chain uses TRBV29-1 and TRBJ2-1; D possibly corresponds to TRBD2 (6 bases). Trimming took off 6 bases at V and 10 bases at J, with 19 bases between the two ends. The length of the CDR3 is 13 residues. Germline values: CDR1 SQVTM, CDR2 ANQGSEA. Here the CDR3 DNA reads TGCAGCGTATGGGACTTCTCACGGGGAGAGCAGTTCTTC. Encoded protein: CSVWDFSRGEQFF.

The chain joins TRBV5-1 to TRBJ2-1; 7 nucleotides agree with TRBD2. The CDR3 totals 16 residues. V lost 0 bases to trimming and J lost 6 bases; unmatched junction nucleotides: 9. Germline V gene sequence: CDR1 SGHRS, CDR2 YFSETQ. CDR3 residues: CASSLAAGVLSNEQFF. In nucleotides, the CDR3 is TGCGCCAGCAGCTTGGCCGCGGGAGTACTAAGCAATGAGCAGTTCTTC.

This rearrangement joins TRBV3-1 to TRBJ2-7; no clear D gene. Germline V gene lookup returns CDR1 LGHDT and CDR2 YNNKEL (reference sequence). Trimming took off 3 bases at V and 2 bases at J, with 5 bases between the two ends. The CDR3 is 12 amino acids. The CDR3 reads CASSHTPYEQYF. The CDR3 nucleotides read TGTGCCAGCAGCCACACCCCCTACGAGCAGTACTTC.

The chain couples TRBV6-1 to TRBJ1-1; TRBD1 is a possible D gene (6 bases). The CDR3 is 13 amino acids. The ends were cut back, 6 bases at V and 4 bases at J, with 12 bases in the middle. Germline values: CDR1 MNHNS, CDR2 SASEGT. CDR3 sequence: CASRTQGVTEAFF. The DNA for the CDR3 is TGTGCCAGCAGAACACAGGGAGTCACTGAAGCTTTCTTT.

This clonotype was found a few times. A junction boundary mismatches the germline segment, possibly from a read error. V gene TRBV5-1 combines with J gene TRBJ2-7; D gene uncertain. CDR1 and CDR2 (germline): SGHRS, YFSETQ. This CDR3 contains 13 residues. The CDR3 loop is CASSLARSYEQYF. The CDR3 nucleotides are TGTGCCAGCAGCTTAGCCCGTTCCTACGAGCAGTACTTC.

CDR3 residues: CASSRRYQETQYF. CDR3 DNA sequence: TGTGCCAGCAGCCGAAGGTACCAAGAGACCCAGTACTTC. V gene TRBV6-5 combines with J gene TRBJ2-5; D uncertain. Trimming shortened V by 6 bases and J by 0 bases, and 8 bases separated the two germline ends. Per germline, CDR1 MNHEY and CDR2 SVGAGI. The CDR3 extends over 13 amino acids.

This clonotype was counted between two and nine times. V is TRBV7-3 and J is TRBJ2-1; D gene uncertain. Between the trimmed V and J ends, which lost 1 base and 6 bases, there was a span of 7 bases. CDR1 is SGHTA, CDR2 FQGTGA, per germline. The CDR3 has 13 amino acids. The CDR3 nucleotides are TGTGCCAGCAGCTTAAACTTGGGCAATGAGCAGTTCTTC. It encodes CASSLNLGNEQFF.

With regard to this clonotype: One junction end does not reproduce the germline sequence, and a read error may be involved. The J gene is TRBJ2-1, the V gene TRBV10-1, with D possibly matching TRBD2 (7 bases). The CDR3 loop spans 15 amino acids. CDR1 is WNHNN, CDR2 SYGVQD, per germline (reference sequence). CDR3 DNA sequence: TGCGCCAGCAGTGAACAGTTGGCGGGGGACAATGAGCGGTTCTTC. Translation gives CASSEQLAGDNERFF.

V gene TRBV5-1 combines with J gene TRBJ2-3; maybe TRBD2 (5 bases). The germline gives CDR1 SGHRS, CDR2 YFSETQ. The V and J ends lost 7 bases and 2 bases respectively, with 20 bases between them. The CDR3 loop spans 16 amino acids. CDR3 DNA: TGCGCCAGCTCTCCTTGGAGGAACAGCCCCACAGATACGCAGTATTTT. It translates to CASSPWRNSPTDTQYF.

This clonotype appeared a few times. The chain couples TRBV12-3 or TRBV12-4 to TRBJ2-7, with 7 bases matching TRBD1. The CDR3 extends over 13 amino acids. Germline trimming cut 5 bases from V and 4 bases from J; bases unmatched to any gene: 5. CDR3: CASSAQQGYEQYF. The CDR3 bases are TGTGCCAGCAGTGCCCAACAGGGGTACGAGCAGTACTTC.

This clonotype came up once. Written as DNA, the CDR3 is TGCAGCGTTGAAGAATGGGGGACAGGGGCTAACTATGGCTACACCTTC. Residues: CSVEEWGTGANYGYTF. The chain recombines TRBV29-1 with TRBJ1-2, with 10 bases that match TRBD1. CDR1 SQVTM and CDR2 ANQGSEA come from the germline V gene. The trim removed 0 bases at V and 0 bases at J, leaving 4 bases unmatched. The CDR3 consists of 16 residues. The variable domain in full, completed from reference TRBV29-1 and TRBJ1-2, reads SAVISQKPSRDICQRGTSLTIQCQVDSQVTMMFWYRQQPGQSLTLIATANQGSEATYESGFVIDKFPISRPNLTFSTLTVSNMSPEDSSIYLCSVEEWGTGANYGYTFGSGTRLTVV.

This clonotype was detected a few times. The chain is built from TRBV5-1 and TRBJ2-1; D gene ambiguous. The CDR3 contains 13 residues. Germline assignment: CDR1 SGHRS and CDR2 YFSETQ. V lost 3 bases to trimming and J lost 6 bases, with 10 bases between them. CDR3 DNA sequence: TGCGCCAGCAGCTCCGAGGACCTCAATGAGCAGTTCTTC. It codes for CASSSEDLNEQFF.

This chain joins TRBV12-3 or TRBV12-4 and TRBJ2-1, with 7 bases aligning to TRBD2. The trim removed 4 bases at V and 13 bases at J, leaving 4 bases unmatched. The CDR3 sequence is 11 residues long. CDR3 amino acids: CASSSGTNQFF. The CDR3 DNA reads TGTGCCAGCAGTTCAGGGACTAATCAGTTCTTC.

The gene calls are TRBV15 and TRBJ2-5, with TRBD2 as a possible D gene (6 bases). Germline CDR1 is LNHNV and CDR2 is YYDKDF (reference sequence). The CDR3 is 15 residues long. V gave up 3 bases and J gave up 3 bases, with 14 bases separating them. For the CDR3, the DNA is TGTGCCACCAGCAGGTACGGGGGTACTGAAGAGACCCAGTACTTC. Translation: CATSRYGGTEETQYF.

J is TRBJ2-7 and V is TRBV5-6; D unresolved. Between the trimmed V and J ends, which lost 7 bases and 0 bases, there was a span of 11 bases. Germline V CDR1 and CDR2: SGHDT, YYEEEE. CDR3 length equals 13 residues. CDR3 nucleotide sequence: TGTGCCAGCCGAGACACCGGCTCCTACGAGCAGTACTTC. Protein product: CASRDTGSYEQYF.

CDR3 bases: TGTGCCAGCTCCCTTCCCGGGCAAACCCAAGAGACCCAGTACTTC. Its translation: CASSLPGQTQETQYF. The V call is TRBV28, the J call TRBJ2-5; D remains ambiguous. The germline CDR1 and CDR2 sequences are MDHEN and SYDVKM. The CDR3 contains 15 residues. V was clipped by 8 bases and J by 1 base, with 17 bases between them.

V and J are TRBV30 and TRBJ2-6; D gene unclear. CDR3 size: 14 residues. Germline CDR1 reads GTSNPN; CDR2 reads SVGIG (reference sequence). The V end lost 0 bases, the J end lost 0 bases, and 3 bases lay between the germline ends. DNA for the CDR3: TGTGCCTGGAGTGTTGACTCTGGGGCCAACGTCCTGACTTTC. It codes for CAWSVDSGANVLTF.

The V and J genes are TRBV29-1 and TRBJ2-2, with D possibly TRBD2 on 6 matching bases. Between the trimmed V and J ends, which lost 4 bases and 4 bases, there was a span of 7 bases. The CDR3 has 12 amino acids. Germline lookup yields CDR1 SQVTM and CDR2 ANQGSEA. The CDR3 reads CSVAGGTGELFF. The CDR3 bases are TGCAGCGTTGCCGGGGGCACCGGGGAGCTGTTTTTT.

The chain uses TRBV7-2 and TRBJ2-7; TRBD2 agrees at 14 bases. CDR3 length: 17 amino acids. Germline values: CDR1 SGHTA, CDR2 FQGNSA. Losses at the gene ends were 5 bases for V and 0 bases for J; bases not matched to a gene: 6. The CDR3 reads CASSQPGTSGSSYEQYF. The DNA of the CDR3 is TGTGCCAGCAGCCAGCCCGGGACTAGCGGGAGCTCCTACGAGCAGTACTTC.